This T cell receptor (beta chain) was documented in a study of T cell responses to AZD1222 COVID-19 vaccine. With 0 bases removed from V and 2 bases from J, the gap between germline ends came to 8 bases. The CDR3 contains 15 residues. Germline assignment: CDR1 LGHNA and CDR2 YSLEER. Data came from immunoSEQ multiplex PCR; TCRdb stores just in-frame clones and leaves some out. This sample yields some 130,000 clones, of which 70% to 90% are seen a single time; 1.9% belongs to the top ten. This sample comprised peripheral blood, obtained on day 0 of AZD1222 vaccination. This rearrangement joins TRBV4-3 to TRBJ1-5; D call uncertain. The sequence derives from an adult in good health. CDR3 bases: TGCGCCAGCAGCCAAGAATTTGGAGGCAATCAGCCCCAGCATTTT. Translated: CASSQEFGGNQPQHF.